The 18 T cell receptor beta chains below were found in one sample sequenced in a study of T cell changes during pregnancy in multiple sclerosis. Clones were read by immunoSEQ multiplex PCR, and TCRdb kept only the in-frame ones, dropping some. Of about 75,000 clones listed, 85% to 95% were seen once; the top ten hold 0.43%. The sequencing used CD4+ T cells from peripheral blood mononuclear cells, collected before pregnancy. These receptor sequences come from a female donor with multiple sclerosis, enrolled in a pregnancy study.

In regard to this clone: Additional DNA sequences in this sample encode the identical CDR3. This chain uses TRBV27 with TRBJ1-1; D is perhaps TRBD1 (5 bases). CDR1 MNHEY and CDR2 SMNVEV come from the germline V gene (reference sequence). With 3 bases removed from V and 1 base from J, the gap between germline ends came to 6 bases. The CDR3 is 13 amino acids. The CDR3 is CASSFRGNTEAFF. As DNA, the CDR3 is TGTGCCAGCAGTTTTAGGGGGAACACTGAAGCTTTCTTT.

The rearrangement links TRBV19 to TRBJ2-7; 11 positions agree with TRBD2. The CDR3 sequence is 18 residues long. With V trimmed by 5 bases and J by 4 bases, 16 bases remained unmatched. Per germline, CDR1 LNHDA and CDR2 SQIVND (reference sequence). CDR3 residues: CASSPDRPLAGAFYEQYF. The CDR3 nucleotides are TGTGCCAGTAGTCCCGACCGACCACTAGCGGGAGCCTTTTACGAGCAGTACTTC.

This CDR3 is CASSPSDGVGYNEQFF. The DNA of the CDR3 is TGTGCCAGCAGCCCCTCGGACGGGGTGGGCTACAATGAGCAGTTCTTC. The chain is built from TRBV7-3 and TRBJ2-1, with D maybe TRBD2 (5 bases). This CDR3 region has 16 residues. Germline V gives CDR1 SGHTA, CDR2 FQGTGA. With 5 bases removed from V and 3 bases from J, the gap between germline ends came to 17 bases.

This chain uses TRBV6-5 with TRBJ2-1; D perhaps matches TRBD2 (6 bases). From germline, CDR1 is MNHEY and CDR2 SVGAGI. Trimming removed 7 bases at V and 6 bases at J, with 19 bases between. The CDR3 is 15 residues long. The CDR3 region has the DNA TGTGCCAGCAAACTCGGCGGAGGGGAATTCAATGAGCAGTTCTTC. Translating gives CASKLGGGEFNEQFF.

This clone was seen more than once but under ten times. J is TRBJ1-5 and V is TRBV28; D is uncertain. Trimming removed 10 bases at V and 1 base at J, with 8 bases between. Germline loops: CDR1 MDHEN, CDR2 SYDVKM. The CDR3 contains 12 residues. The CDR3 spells CATDGSNQPQHF. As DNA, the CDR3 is TGTGCCACCGACGGGAGCAATCAGCCCCAGCATTTT.

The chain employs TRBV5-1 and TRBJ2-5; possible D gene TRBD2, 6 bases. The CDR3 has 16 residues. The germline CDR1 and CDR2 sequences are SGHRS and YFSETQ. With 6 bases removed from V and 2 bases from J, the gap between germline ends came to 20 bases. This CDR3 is CASNLGGQGWQETQYF. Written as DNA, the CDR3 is TGCGCCAGCAACCTGGGAGGCCAGGGCTGGCAAGAGACCCAGTACTTC.

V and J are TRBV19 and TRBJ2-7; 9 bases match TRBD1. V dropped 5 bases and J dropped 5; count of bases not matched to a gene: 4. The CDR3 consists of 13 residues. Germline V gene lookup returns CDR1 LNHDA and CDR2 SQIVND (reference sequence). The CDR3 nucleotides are TGTGCCAGTAGTCCACAGGGGGCGGACGAGCAGTACTTC. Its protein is CASSPQGADEQYF.

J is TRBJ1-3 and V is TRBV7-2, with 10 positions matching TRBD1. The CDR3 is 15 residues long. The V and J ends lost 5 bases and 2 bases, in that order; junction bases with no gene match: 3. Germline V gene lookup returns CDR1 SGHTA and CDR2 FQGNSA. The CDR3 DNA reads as TGTGCCAGCAGCCCCGGGACAGGGGCTGGAAACACCATATATTTT. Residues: CASSPGTGAGNTIYF.

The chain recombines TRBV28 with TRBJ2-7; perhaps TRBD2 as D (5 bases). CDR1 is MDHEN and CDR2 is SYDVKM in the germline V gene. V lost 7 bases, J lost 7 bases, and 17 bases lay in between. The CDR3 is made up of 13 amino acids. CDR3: CASTGFPSGEQYF. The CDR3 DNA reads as TGTGCCAGCACAGGATTCCCCTCGGGGGAGCAGTACTTC.

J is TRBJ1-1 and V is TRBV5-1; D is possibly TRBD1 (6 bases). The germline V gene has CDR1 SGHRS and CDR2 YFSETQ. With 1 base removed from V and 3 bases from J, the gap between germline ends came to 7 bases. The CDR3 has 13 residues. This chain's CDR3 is CASSLPGDTEAFF. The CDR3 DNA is TGCGCCAGCAGCTTGCCAGGGGACACTGAAGCTTTCTTT.

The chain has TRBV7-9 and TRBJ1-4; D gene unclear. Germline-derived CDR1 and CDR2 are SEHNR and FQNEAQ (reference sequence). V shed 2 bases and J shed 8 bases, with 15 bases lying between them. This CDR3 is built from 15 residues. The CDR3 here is CASSLPRRLGEKLFF. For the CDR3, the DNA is TGTGCCAGCAGCTTACCGAGACGACTCGGGGAAAAACTGTTTTTT.

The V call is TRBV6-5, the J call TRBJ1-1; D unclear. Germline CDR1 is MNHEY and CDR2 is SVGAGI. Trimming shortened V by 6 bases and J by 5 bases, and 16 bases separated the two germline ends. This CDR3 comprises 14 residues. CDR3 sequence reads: CASSHPEGGTEAFF. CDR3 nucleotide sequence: TGTGCCAGCAGCCACCCTGAGGGAGGAACTGAAGCTTTCTTT.

CDR3 protein: CASSGGGSGNTIYF. The CDR3 DNA is TGTGCCAGCAGTGGCGGGGGCTCCGGAAACACCATATATTTT. The J gene is TRBJ1-3, the V gene TRBV6-1, with TRBD1 as a possible D gene (6 bases). The CDR3 is made up of 14 amino acids. The germline gives CDR1 MNHNS, CDR2 SASEGT. V lost 4 bases to trimming and J lost 4 bases, with 11 bases between them.

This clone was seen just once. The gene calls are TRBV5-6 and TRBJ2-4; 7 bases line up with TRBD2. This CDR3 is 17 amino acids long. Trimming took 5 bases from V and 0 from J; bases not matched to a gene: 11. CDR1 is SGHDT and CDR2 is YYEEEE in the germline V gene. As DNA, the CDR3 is TGTGCCAGCAGTCGCAGGTCGAGCGGGATAGCCAAAAACATTCAGTACTTC. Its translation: CASSRRSSGIAKNIQYF.

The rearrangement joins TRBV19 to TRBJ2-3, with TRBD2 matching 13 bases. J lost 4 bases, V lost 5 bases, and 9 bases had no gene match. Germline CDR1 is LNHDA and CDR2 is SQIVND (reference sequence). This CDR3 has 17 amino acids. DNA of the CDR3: TGTGCCAGTAGTCCGAGGACTAGCGGGAGTAACTCAGATACGCAGTATTTT. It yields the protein CASSPRTSGSNSDTQYF.

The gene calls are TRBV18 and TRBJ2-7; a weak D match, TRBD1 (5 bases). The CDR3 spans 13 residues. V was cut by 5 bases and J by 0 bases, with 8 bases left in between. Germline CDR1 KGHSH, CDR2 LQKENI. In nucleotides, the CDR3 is TGTGCCAGCTCAGCAGGGTTCTCCTACGAGCAGTACTTC. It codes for CASSAGFSYEQYF.

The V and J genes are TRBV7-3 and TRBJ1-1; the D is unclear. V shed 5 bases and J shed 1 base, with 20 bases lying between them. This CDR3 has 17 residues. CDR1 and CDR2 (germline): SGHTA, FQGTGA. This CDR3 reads CASSPYEGPLGNTEAFF. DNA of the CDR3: TGTGCCAGCAGCCCCTACGAGGGCCCACTCGGGAACACTGAAGCTTTCTTT.

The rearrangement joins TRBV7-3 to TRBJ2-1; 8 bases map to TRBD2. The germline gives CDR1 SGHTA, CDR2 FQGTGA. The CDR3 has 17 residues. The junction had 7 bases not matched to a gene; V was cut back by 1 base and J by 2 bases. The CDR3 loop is CASSLNPTSATYNEQFF. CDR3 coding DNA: TGTGCCAGCAGCTTAAACCCGACTAGCGCAACCTACAATGAGCAGTTCTTC. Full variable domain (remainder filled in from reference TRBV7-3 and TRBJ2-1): GAGVSQTPSNKVTEKGKYVELRCDPISGHTALYWYRQSLGQGPEFLIYFQGTGAADDSGLPNDRFFAVRPEGSVSTLKIQRTERGDSAVYLCASSLNPTSATYNEQFFGPGTRLTVL.